This T cell receptor (beta chain) was obtained from a study of T cell responses to AZD1222 COVID-19 vaccine (dated by TCRdb to about 2021). A note on the overall study: AZD1222 recipients with second doses at about 4 weeks or about 12 weeks were pooled, because spike-specific TCR depth and breadth did not differ between schedules. A total of more than 230 trial participants underwent TCR sequencing, of whom approximately 200 had received two doses of AZD1222 and about 25 had received two doses of the MenACWY control vaccine. Trial participants were enrolled by age into 18-55, 56-69 and 70-plus year subgroups, with roughly 160, 29 and 62 TCR-sequenced participants respectively.

The sample's time point, from its label and the paper: baseline before first vaccination. The vaccinee samples were drawn from two UK trials, COV001 and COV002, one of which was a single-blind randomized controlled phase 2/3 trial testing AZD1222 (ChAdOx1 nCoV-19) in healthy adults. For TCRbeta chain sequencing, PBMC samples from trial participants were taken at day 0 and at day 28 after the second dose. The CDR3 regions of human TCRbeta chains were analyzed by immunosequencing. In the source study's methods: Repertoire TCRs were matched against a reference library of SARS-CoV-2-specific TCRs generated with the MIRA antigen-specificity platform. Breadth was defined as the fraction of unique TCRs that were SARS-CoV-2-associated, and depth was defined as the fraction of total T cells that were SARS-CoV-2-associated. Each spike-specific TCR was assigned to its reactive spike region and to a CD4 or CD8 class using the MIRA data. Log10-transformed breadth and depth values were compared by one-way ANOVA with Sidak's multiple comparisons tests. TCRdb limited this immuneACCESS table to in-frame rearrangements with V and J called. A share of clones is missing; checked studies link under half to unresolved V genes, and the rest is unexplained. V and J calls and clone size are copied from that table; D and trimming were computed from the DNA. For this sample there are about 120,000 clones; roughly 90% appear just once. Roughly 6.5% of the sample goes to the ten largest clones.

As to this clone: What antigen it recognizes has not been identified. Base qualities were left out, and no much larger clone turns up one base away.

What the work shows at the level of the full study, not this receptor alone: Vaccine-associated CD4 TCRs spanned the whole spike protein, with dominant responses in regions 160-218 and 743-854. Participants were mostly white British and included more females than males, and it was suggested by the authors that clonal diversity may have been underestimated. In the small 56-69-year group, the increase in depth fell short of significance, most likely because of low power. Epitopes outside the regions mutated in the B.1.351 and B.1.1.7 variants were reportedly recognized by nearly half of the unique spike-specific TCRs. After two AZD1222 doses, both the breadth and the depth of spike-specific TCRs were significantly higher than at day 0 and than in MenACWY recipients. No day 14 peak-response samples were available, so repertoires were characterized only after the peak T cell response. Conclusions about previously exposed vaccinees were limited because only six or seven AZD1222 recipients were SARS-CoV-2 seropositive at baseline.

From its cysteine to its phenylalanine, the CDR3 spans 10 amino acids. Only the CDR3 DNA is retained, 30 bases long and in frame from the first base. Sequences WSHSY (CDR1) and SAAADI (CDR2) are obtained from the germline V gene. Trimming removed 10 bases from V and 6 bases from J, leaving 8 bases between the germline ends. The rearrangement joined TRBV10-2 to TRBJ2-3; the D segment cannot be called with confidence. The TCR was taken from an adult in good health. Sequencing used peripheral blood, obtained on day 0 of AZD1222 vaccination. This receptor carries the CDR3 CATSLDTQYF. The DNA sequence is TGCGCCACCTCCCTCGATACGCAGTATTTT.